This T cell receptor beta chain was sequenced for a study of cytomegalovirus exposure and HLA in healthy donors. The donors, nominally healthy at sampling, likely had unrecorded immune exposures. The PCR employed 60 Vbeta primers together with 13 Jbeta primers. Per the original data handling: Some 9.9 million shared chains were among approximately 80 million unique TCR beta chains counted in a later analysis. Assay used: immunoSEQ multiplex PCR; TCRdb lists only in-frame clones, some missing. That table furnishes V, J and clone size, whereas the DNA furnished D and trimming. The table includes roughly 60,000 clones, approximately 83% detected once. Study-level results: Available immune exposure information covered CMV serostatus only.

V gave up 9 bases and J gave up 8 bases, with 16 bases separating them. Germline CDR1 reads LNHDA; CDR2 reads SQIVND (reference sequence). CDR3 length: 12 amino acids. On this clone: What it recognizes is unknown.

Material for sequencing was PBMCs. The sequence came from a man aged 25 to 45 in good health and CMV-seronegative. This chain uses TRBV19 with TRBJ1-1; a weak D match, TRBD1 (5 bases). The CDR3 DNA reads TGTGCCAGCGCCCGGGACTACTCCGAAGCTTTCTTT. It yields the protein CASARDYSEAFF.